This T cell receptor beta chain originates from a study of T cell changes during pregnancy in multiple sclerosis. Germline V gives CDR1 KGHSH, CDR2 LQKENI. The CDR3 runs 13 residues. The germline V and J ends were trimmed by 4 bases and 6 bases, with 13 bases remaining between them. The method was immunoSEQ multiplex PCR; TCRdb's version includes in-frame clones alone and lacks a portion of them. The sample has 69,000 or so clones, 91% seen once. The source material was CD4+ T cells from peripheral blood mononuclear cells, sampled in the third trimester of pregnancy. The chain recombines TRBV18 with TRBJ2-7; D is possibly TRBD1 (6 bases). This TCR came from a female donor in good health, enrolled as a control in a pregnancy study. CDR3 nucleotides: TGTGCCAGCTCACTAAACCCAGGGGTCGAGCAGTACTTC. It is translated as CASSLNPGVEQYF.